These T cell receptor beta chains were read from a single sample in a study of CD8 T cells in Susac syndrome. A single record per CDR3 protein comes from TCRdb applying MiXCR to the immunoSEQ multiplex PCR reads. Here the sample spans 150,000 to 190,000 distinct CDR3 sequences, over 95% being singletons. Sequenced sample: CD8+ T cells from PBMCs. The receptor set was obtained from a human donor with multiple sclerosis. CDR3s include the opening cysteine and the closing phenylalanine or tryptophan. The D gene is left open where the match is weak. Where a row states a size, it is once, few, many or the class of an expanded clone; other rows omit it.

TRBD1,NA,TRBV15,TRBJ1-5,TGTGCCACCGGTACGCAGGGGGTTAATCAGCCCCAGCATTTT,CATGTQGVNQPQHF
NA,few,TRBV25-1,TRBJ2-3,TGTGCCACCTGGTTGGCAGATACGCAGTATTTT,CATWLADTQYF
NA,NA,TRBV27,TRBJ1-2,TGTGCCAGCAGTCACAGCTATTTGGGCTACACCTTC,CASSHSYLGYTF
TRBD1,NA,TRBV2,TRBJ2-7,TGTGCCAGCAGTACCCCCGGGACAGGGTCCTACGAGCAGTACTTC,CASSTPGTGSYEQYF
NA,NA,TRBV13,TRBJ2-3,TGTGCCTCAGCGTTCAGGGTTAGCACAGATACGCAGTATTTT,CASAFRVSTDTQYF
TRBD1,NA,TRBV28,TRBJ2-4,TGTGCCAGCAGTCTCCGGACAGGGGGTATGGACAAAAACATTCAGTACTTC,CASSLRTGGMDKNIQYF
NA,NA,TRBV15,TRBJ1-5,TGTGCTACATCGGATATCGATCAGCCCCAGCATTTT,CATSDIDQPQHF
NA,NA,TRBV7-9,TRBJ2-1,TGTGCCAGCATCCACTCGGGGGAAAGCTCCTACAATGAGCAGTTCTTC,CASIHSGESSYNEQFF
NA,NA,TRBV20-1,TRBJ1-3,TGCAGTGCGGAAACGCTCTCTGGAAACACCATATATTTT,CSAETLSGNTIYF
TRBD2,NA,TRBV6-1,TRBJ2-4,TGTGCCAGCAGTCGAGCGGGGGGAGTCAAAAACATTCAGTACTTC,CASSRAGGVKNIQYF
NA,NA,TRBV7-9,TRBJ2-3,TGTGCCAGCACCCCTCCTTTGATCGATACGCAGTATTTT,CASTPPLIDTQYF
TRBD1,NA,TRBV29-1,TRBJ2-7,TGCAGCGTATCCACAGGGGGCAACGAGCAGTACTTC,CSVSTGGNEQYF
NA,NA,TRBV13,TRBJ2-6,TGTGCCAGCAGCTCGTCCCTTATCTCTGGGGCCAACGTCCTGACTTTC,CASSSSLISGANVLTF
TRBD1,NA,TRBV27,TRBJ1-2,TGTGCCAGCAGTCTCCGCCCGACAGGGTGGGAGGGTGGCTACACCTTC,CASSLRPTGWEGGYTF
NA,NA,TRBV12-3/TRBV12-4,TRBJ2-3,TGTGCCAGCAGTCTAACTAGCTCTAGCACAGATACGCAGTATTTT,CASSLTSSSTDTQYF
TRBD2,NA,TRBV3-1,TRBJ2-1,TGTGCCAGCAGCTATACTGGACTAGCGGCCTACAATGAGCAGTTCTTC,CASSYTGLAAYNEQFF
TRBD2,NA,TRBV13,TRBJ2-1,TGTGCCAGCAGCTTCGGGCGGGGGGCCGAGCAGTTCTTC,CASSFGRGAEQFF
NA,NA,TRBV5-6,TRBJ1-1,TGTGCCAGCAGCTTTGGTCCAGGGACGAACACTGAAGCTTTCTTT,CASSFGPGTNTEAFF
NA,NA,TRBV20-1,TRBJ1-5,TGCAGTGCTAGTTTGGCAGGGAGTTGTTGCAATCAGCCCCAGCATTTT,CSASLAGSCCNQPQHF
NA,NA,TRBV7-2,TRBJ2-3,TGTGCCAGCAGCTTAGTAGGGGGGGCAGATACGCAGTATTTT,CASSLVGGADTQYF
NA,NA,TRBV4-1,TRBJ1-2,TGCGCCAGCAGCCAAGATACCAGCCTCTATGGCTACACCTTC,CASSQDTSLYGYTF
TRBD2,NA,TRBV2,TRBJ2-2,TGTGCCAGCAGTGTCGGAGCGGGGGGCGCAAACACCGGGGAGCTGTTTTTT,CASSVGAGGANTGELFF
TRBD2,once,TRBV3-1,TRBJ2-5,TGTGCCAGCAGCCTTAGCGGGGGGGCTGGAGAGACCCAGTACTTC,CASSLSGGAGETQYF
NA,NA,TRBV4-2,TRBJ2-1,TGTGCCAGCAGCCTAAGGACAGTCTACAATGAGCAGTTCTTC,CASSLRTVYNEQFF
NA,NA,TRBV12-3/TRBV12-4,TRBJ2-2,TGTGCCAGCAGTTTGGGGGGTTCCGGGGAGCTGTTTTTT,CASSLGGSGELFF
TRBD1,NA,TRBV13,TRBJ1-2,TGTGCCAGCAGCTACTGGGAGGGACAGGGGGCAAACTATGGCTACACCTTC,CASSYWEGQGANYGYTF
NA,once,TRBV15,TRBJ1-6,TGTGCCACCAGCGCACAGGGTTACAATTCACCCCTCCACTTT,CATSAQGYNSPLHF
NA,NA,TRBV7-9,TRBJ2-1,TGTGCCAGCAGCTTCGACTGGGGACCATACAATGAGCAGTTCTTC,CASSFDWGPYNEQFF
TRBD2,NA,TRBV3-1,TRBJ2-3,TGTGCCAGCAGCCAAGAGGGGGAGCTAGCGGTTAGCACAGATACGCAGTATTTT,CASSQEGELAVSTDTQYF
NA,NA,TRBV6-5,TRBJ2-7,TGTGCCAGCAGTTACTTTGGATCCTACGAGCAGTACTTC,CASSYFGSYEQYF
NA,NA,TRBV12-3/TRBV12-4,TRBJ2-3,TGTGCCAGCAGTCTTTTTACTAGCACAGATACGCAGTATTTT,CASSLFTSTDTQYF
TRBD2,NA,TRBV11-1,TRBJ2-1,TGTGCCAGCAGCAAGACTAGCGGGGGGACTTACAATGAGCAGTTCTTC,CASSKTSGGTYNEQFF
NA,NA,TRBV3-1,TRBJ2-4,TGTGCTATTTTCCTAGCCAAAAACATTCAGTACTTC,CAIFLAKNIQYF
NA,NA,TRBV3-1,TRBJ2-7,TGTGCCAGCAGCCTTTCGGGCGCTGGCTACGAGCAGTACTTC,CASSLSGAGYEQYF
TRBD1,NA,TRBV12-5,TRBJ1-5,TGTGCTAGTGGTTTGGCGCTTAGAGGTTTTCGACAGGGGAATCAGCCCCAGCATTTT,CASGLALRGFRQGNQPQHF
TRBD2,NA,TRBV27,TRBJ2-1,TGTGCCAGCAGTAACGGACTAGCTTATGGGGAGCAGTTCTTC,CASSNGLAYGEQFF
TRBD1,NA,TRBV9,TRBJ1-5,TGTGCCAGCAGCCCAGGGGGGATTTGGAATCAGCCCCAGCATTTT,CASSPGGIWNQPQHF
NA,NA,TRBV20-1,TRBJ1-5,TGCAGTGCTAGAGATAGTCCAGGGATAGGCGGCAATCAGCCCCAGCATTTT,CSARDSPGIGGNQPQHF
NA,NA,TRBV27,TRBJ2-5,TGTGCCAGCAGTTTACGGCCAGCCCAAGAGACCCAGTACTTC,CASSLRPAQETQYF
TRBD1,NA,TRBV7-9,TRBJ2-7,TGTGCCAGCAGCTCCCGGGACAGGGGTGTCGACGAGCAGTACTTC,CASSSRDRGVDEQYF
TRBD2,NA,TRBV11-2,TRBJ2-1,TGTGCCAGCAGCTTATATCAAATAGCGGGCACTTACAATGAGCAGTTCTTC,CASSLYQIAGTYNEQFF
TRBD1,NA,TRBV11-2,TRBJ1-2,TGTGCCAGCAGCTCGGGACAGGGGGAACACTATGGCTACACCTTC,CASSSGQGEHYGYTF
TRBD2,NA,TRBV7-9,TRBJ2-7,TGTGCCATTGCGGGCCTAGCGGGGGTCTACGAGCAGTACTTC,CAIAGLAGVYEQYF
NA,NA,TRBV29-1,TRBJ2-4,TGCAGCGTTGAGGGACCGAAAAACATTCAGTACTTC,CSVEGPKNIQYF
TRBD2,NA,TRBV4-1,TRBJ2-1,TGCGCCAGCAGCCAAGCGGGGGGTTACAATGAGCAGTTCTTC,CASSQAGGYNEQFF
NA,NA,TRBV29-1,TRBJ1-2,TGCAGCGTTGTGACCGAAAGGGGGGGCTACACCTTC,CSVVTERGGYTF
NA,once,TRBV9,TRBJ2-5,TGTGCCAGCAGCGTAGACGGGGGCGAGGAGACCCAGTACTTC,CASSVDGGEETQYF
NA,NA,TRBV29-1,TRBJ2-7,TGCAGCGCGTTGACGTCGGAGAGCTCCTACGAGCAGTACTTC,CSALTSESSYEQYF
TRBD2,once,TRBV12-3/TRBV12-4,TRBJ2-5,TGTGCCAGCAGTCAACTAGCGGGGGCCCAAGAGACCCAGTACTTC,CASSQLAGAQETQYF
NA,NA,TRBV24-1,TRBJ2-1,TGTGCCACCAGTGCCCCCGATCGGAATGAGCAGTTCTTC,CATSAPDRNEQFF
NA,NA,TRBV20-1,TRBJ1-3,TGCAGTGCTAGAGAGCCCCCAGTGGGAAACACCATATATTTT,CSAREPPVGNTIYF
NA,once,TRBV6-6,TRBJ2-4,TGTGCCAGCAGGTCATCGGGGTACGGGGAGAGCATTCAGTACTTC,CASRSSGYGESIQYF